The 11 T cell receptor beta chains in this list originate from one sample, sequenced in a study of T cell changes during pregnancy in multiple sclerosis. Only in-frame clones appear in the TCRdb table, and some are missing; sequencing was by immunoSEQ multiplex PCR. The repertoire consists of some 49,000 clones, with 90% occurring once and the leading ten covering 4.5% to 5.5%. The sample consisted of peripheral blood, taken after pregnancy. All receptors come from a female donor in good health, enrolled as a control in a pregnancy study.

In nucleotides, the CDR3 is TGTGCCAGCAGCTTAGATGGGGGGACAGGGCCTGGCTACACCTTC. Its protein product is CASSLDGGTGPGYTF. J is TRBJ1-2 and V is TRBV11-2; 9 bases match TRBD1. CDR1 is SGHAT, CDR2 FQNNGV, per germline. CDR3 size: 15 residues. Trimming at V came to 0 bases and at J to 7 bases, leaving 6 bases not matched to a gene.

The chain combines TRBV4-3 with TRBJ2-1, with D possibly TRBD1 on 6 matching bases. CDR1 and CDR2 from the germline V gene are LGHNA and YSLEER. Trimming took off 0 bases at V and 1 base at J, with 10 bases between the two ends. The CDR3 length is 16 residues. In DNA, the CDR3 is TGCGCCAGCAGCCAAGAAGGTCAGGGGTCCTACAATGAGCAGTTCTTC. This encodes CASSQEGQGSYNEQFF.

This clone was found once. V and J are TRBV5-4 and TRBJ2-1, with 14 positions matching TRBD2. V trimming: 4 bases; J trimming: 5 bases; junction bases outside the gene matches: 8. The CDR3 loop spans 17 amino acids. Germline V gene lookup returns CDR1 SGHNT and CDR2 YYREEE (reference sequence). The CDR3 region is CASSPRTSGRFHNEQFF. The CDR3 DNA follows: TGTGCCAGCAGCCCTAGGACTAGCGGGAGGTTTCACAATGAGCAGTTCTTC.

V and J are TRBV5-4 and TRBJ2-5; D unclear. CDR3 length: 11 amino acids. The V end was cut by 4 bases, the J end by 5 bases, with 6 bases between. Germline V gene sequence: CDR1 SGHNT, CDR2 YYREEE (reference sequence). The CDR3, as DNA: TGTGCCAGCAGCGGGCTGGAGACCCAGTACTTC. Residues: CASSGLETQYF.

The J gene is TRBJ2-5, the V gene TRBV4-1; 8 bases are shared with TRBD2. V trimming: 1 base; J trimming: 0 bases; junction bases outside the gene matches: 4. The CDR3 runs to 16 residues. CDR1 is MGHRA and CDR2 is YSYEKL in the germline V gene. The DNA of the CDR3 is TGCGCCAGCAGCCAAGTTAGCGGGGAGTACCAAGAGACCCAGTACTTC. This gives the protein CASSQVSGEYQETQYF.

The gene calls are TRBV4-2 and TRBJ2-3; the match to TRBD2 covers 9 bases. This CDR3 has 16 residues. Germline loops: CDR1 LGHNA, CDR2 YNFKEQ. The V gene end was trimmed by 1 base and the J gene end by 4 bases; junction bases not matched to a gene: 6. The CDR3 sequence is CASSQGPSGASDTQYF. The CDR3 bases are TGTGCCAGCAGCCAAGGGCCTAGCGGGGCTTCAGATACGCAGTATTTT.

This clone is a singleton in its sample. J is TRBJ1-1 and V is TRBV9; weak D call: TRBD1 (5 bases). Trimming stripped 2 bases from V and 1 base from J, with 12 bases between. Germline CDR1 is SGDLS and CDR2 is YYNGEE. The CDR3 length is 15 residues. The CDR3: CASSVGQGPNTEAFF. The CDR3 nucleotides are TGTGCCAGCAGCGTGGGGCAGGGCCCGAACACTGAAGCTTTCTTT.

CDR3 nucleotides: TGTGCCAGCAGCTTAGAGGCTAGCGGGACCGGGGAGCTGTTTTTT. The encoded protein is CASSLEASGTGELFF. This chain links TRBV11-2 with TRBJ2-2; 8 nucleotides match TRBD2. Germline trimming cut 0 bases from V and 5 bases from J; bases unmatched to any gene: 2. Germline CDR1 reads SGHAT; CDR2 reads FQNNGV. The CDR3 is 15 residues long.

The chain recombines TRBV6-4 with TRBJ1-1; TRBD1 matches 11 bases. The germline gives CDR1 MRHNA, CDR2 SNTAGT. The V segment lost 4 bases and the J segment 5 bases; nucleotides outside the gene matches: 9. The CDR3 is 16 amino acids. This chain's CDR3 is CASSVDRGPGGTEAFF. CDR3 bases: TGTGCCAGCAGTGTGGACAGGGGGCCGGGAGGGACTGAAGCTTTCTTT.

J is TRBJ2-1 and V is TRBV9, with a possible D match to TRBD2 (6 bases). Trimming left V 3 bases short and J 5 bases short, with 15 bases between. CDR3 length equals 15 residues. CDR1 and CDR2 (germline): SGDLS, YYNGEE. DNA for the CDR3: TGTGCCAGCAGCGCTGGGACTCTTGGTAACAATGAGCAGTTCTTC. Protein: CASSAGTLGNNEQFF.

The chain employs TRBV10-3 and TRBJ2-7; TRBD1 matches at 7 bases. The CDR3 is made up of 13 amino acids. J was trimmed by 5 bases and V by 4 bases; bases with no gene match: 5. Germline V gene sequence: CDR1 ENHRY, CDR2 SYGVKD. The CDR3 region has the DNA TGTGCCATCAGTGGAGGGGGCGGCGACGAGCAGTACTTC. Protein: CAISGGGGDEQYF.